The 20 T cell receptor beta chains below were found in one sample sequenced in a study of T cell responses to AZD1222 COVID-19 vaccine. Only in-frame clones appear in the TCRdb table, and some are missing; sequencing was by immunoSEQ multiplex PCR. The data contain approximately 120,000 clones, approximately 87% of them singletons. The source material was peripheral blood, sampled on day 0 of AZD1222 vaccination. The receptors derive from an adult in good health.

The chain recombines TRBV28 with TRBJ2-3; 14 nucleotides match TRBD2. Losses at the gene ends were 3 bases for V and 4 bases for J; bases not matched to a gene: 15. Germline V gene lookup returns CDR1 MDHEN and CDR2 SYDVKM. There are 20 residues in the CDR3. CDR3 sequence reads: CASSFSPRLAGGMRSDTQYF. CDR3 coding DNA: TGTGCCAGCAGTTTTAGCCCACGACTAGCGGGAGGGATGAGGTCAGATACGCAGTATTTT.

The chain uses TRBV24-1 and TRBJ2-5, with 8 nucleotides matching TRBD2. The CDR3 is 16 residues long. Germline V gene data show CDR1 as KGHDR and CDR2 as SFDVKD. Trimming cost V 9 bases and J 4 bases; bases outside gene matches: 15. The chain's CDR3 is CATSGAGSGSVETQYF. CDR3 DNA: TGTGCCACCTCAGGGGCAGGCAGCGGGAGTGTAGAGACCCAGTACTTC.

V is TRBV12-3 or TRBV12-4 and J is TRBJ1-1; unclear D gene. Trimming took off 1 base at V and 1 base at J, with 4 bases between the two ends. This CDR3 has 13 amino acids. The CDR3 nucleotides read TGTGCCAGCAGTTTAGGGCAGAACACTGAAGCTTTCTTT. Translating gives CASSLGQNTEAFF.

The chain combines TRBV6-6 with TRBJ1-1; D is possibly TRBD1 (5 bases). CDR1 is MNHNY, CDR2 SVGAGI, per germline (reference sequence). CDR3 length: 16 residues. With 6 bases removed from V and 2 bases from J, the gap between germline ends came to 19 bases. As DNA, the CDR3 is TGTGCCAGCAGAGACAGCAGTCGGTCCTCAAACACTGAAGCTTTCTTT. Its protein is CASRDSSRSSNTEAFF.

The gene calls are TRBV19 and TRBJ2-5, with 10 nucleotides matching TRBD1. CDR3 length: 15 residues. The V and J ends lost 7 bases and 3 bases, in that order; junction bases with no gene match: 8. Germline V gives CDR1 LNHDA, CDR2 SQIVND (reference sequence). For the CDR3, the DNA is TGTGCCAGTAACCAGAGGGGGACAGGGGAAGAGACCCAGTACTTC. It translates to CASNQRGTGEETQYF.

The V gene is TRBV13, the J gene TRBJ1-2; 9 positions agree with TRBD1. The CDR3 has 16 amino acids. Germline V gene data show CDR1 as PRHDT and CDR2 as FYEKMQ (reference sequence). With 2 bases clipped from V and 0 bases from J, the junction kept 4 bases outside the gene matches. The CDR3 DNA is TGTGCCAGCAGCTTAACAGGGGGCGCGTCTAACTATGGCTACACCTTC. This sequence encodes CASSLTGGASNYGYTF.

This clone has just one count. The rearrangement uses TRBV19 and TRBJ1-4; D remains ambiguous. The CDR3 has 15 residues. CDR1 and CDR2 from the germline V gene are LNHDA and SQIVND (reference sequence). The V gene lost 3 bases and the J gene lost 4 bases, with 12 bases spanning the gap. The CDR3 reads CASSIGQDLNEKLFF. CDR3 coding DNA: TGTGCCAGTAGTATCGGGCAAGACCTTAATGAAAAACTGTTTTTT. Full variable domain (remainder filled in from reference TRBV19 and TRBJ1-4): DGGITQSPKYLFRKEGQNVTLSCEQNLNHDAMYWYRQDPGQGLRLIYYSQIVNDFQKGDIAEGYSVSREKKESFPLTVTSAQKNPTAFYLCASSIGQDLNEKLFFGSGTQLSVL.

This chain connects TRBV5-1 to TRBJ2-2; 7 nucleotides agree with TRBD1. Germline V gene data show CDR1 as SGHRS and CDR2 as YFSETQ. The CDR3 has 16 amino acids. Losses at the gene ends were 1 base for V and 0 bases for J; bases not matched to a gene: 3. CDR3 coding DNA: TGCGCCAGCAGCTTGACCACAGGGGCGAACACCGGGGAGCTGTTTTTT. This translates into CASSLTTGANTGELFF.

The CDR3 bases are TGTGCCAGCAGTAGAACCCGGGACAACACTGAAGCTTTCTTT. As protein: CASSRTRDNTEAFF. V gene TRBV25-1 combines with J gene TRBJ1-1, with a weak D call TRBD1 (5 bases). Germline V CDR1 and CDR2: MGHDK, SYGVNS. The CDR3 has 14 amino acids. Deletions cut 5 bases from V and 2 bases from J, with 12 bases between. The variable domain in full, completed from reference TRBV25-1 and TRBJ1-1, reads EADIYQTPRYLVIGTGKKITLECSQTMGHDKMYWYQQDPGMELHLIHYSYGVNSTEKGDLSSESTVSRIRTEHFPLTLESARPSHTSQYLCASSRTRDNTEAFFGQGTRLTVV.

The rearrangement links TRBV27 to TRBJ1-2; D is unresolved. The CDR3 covers 13 residues. V was clipped by 4 bases and J by 8 bases, with 14 bases between them. The V gene's germline CDR1 is MNHEY and CDR2 SMNVEV (reference sequence). CDR3 protein: CASSSNSNGGYTF. CDR3 coding DNA: TGTGCCAGCAGTTCCAACTCGAACGGAGGCTACACCTTC.

This chain joins TRBV7-9 and TRBJ2-1; 8 bases line up with TRBD2. The CDR3 length is 16 residues. Germline loops: CDR1 SEHNR, CDR2 FQNEAQ (reference sequence). The J segment lost 3 bases and the V segment lost 1 base, leaving 5 bases of the junction unmatched. Written as DNA, the CDR3 is TGTGCCAGCAGCTTAGGGTTAGCGGGAATCTACAATGAGCAGTTCTTC. It specifies CASSLGLAGIYNEQFF.

The J gene is TRBJ2-7, the V gene TRBV5-1, with 12 nucleotides matching TRBD2. CDR3 length: 14 residues. Trimming at V came to 0 bases and at J to 6 bases, leaving 1 base not matched to a gene. Germline assignment: CDR1 SGHRS and CDR2 YFSETQ. In DNA, the CDR3 is TGCGCCAGCAGCTTGGGACTAGCGGGAGTCGAGCAGTACTTC. This codes for CASSLGLAGVEQYF.

This chain joins TRBV2 and TRBJ2-1; 10 bases are a match to TRBD2. The germline V gene has CDR1 SNHLY and CDR2 FYNNEI. Losses at the gene ends were 4 bases for V and 3 bases for J; bases not matched to a gene: 3. This CDR3 has 15 amino acids. CDR3 loop: CASSVGTSDYNEQFF. CDR3 coding DNA: TGTGCCAGCAGTGTGGGGACTAGCGACTACAATGAGCAGTTCTTC. The full variable domain, in which reference TRBV2 and TRBJ2-1 provide the parts outside the CDR3, is EPEVTQTPSHQVTQMGQEVILRCVPISNHLYFYWYRQILGQKVEFLVSFYNNEISEKSEIFDDQFSVERPDGSNFTLKIRSTKLEDSAMYFCASSVGTSDYNEQFFGPGTRLTVL.

This clone was observed a single time. This sequence joins TRBV18 and TRBJ1-4; D is unresolved. The germline gives CDR1 KGHSH, CDR2 LQKENI. V lost 3 bases and J 0 bases, leaving 8 bases between the germline ends. This CDR3 spans 15 amino acids. DNA for the CDR3: TGTGCCAGCTCACCCCGGGGATCAACTAATGAAAAACTGTTTTTT. Encoded protein: CASSPRGSTNEKLFF.

V usage is TRBV10-3 and J usage is TRBJ2-2; D unclear. Trimming took 4 bases from V and 2 from J, leaving 2 bases between them. The CDR3 contains 12 residues. Germline lookup yields CDR1 ENHRY and CDR2 SYGVKD. The CDR3 bases are TGTGCCATCAGTGGAAACACCGGGGAGCTGTTTTTT. Translated, it gives CAISGNTGELFF.

This clone was counted only a few times. The genes are TRBV7-9 and TRBJ1-1; TRBD1 is a possible D gene (5 bases). The V end was cut by 8 bases, the J end by 1 base, with 14 bases between. Germline loops: CDR1 SEHNR, CDR2 FQNEAQ (reference sequence). There are 14 residues in the CDR3. The CDR3 DNA follows: TGTGCCAGCTCCTCGGCGGGGGGGAACACTGAAGCTTTCTTT. Its translation is CASSSAGGNTEAFF.

V and J are TRBV6-1 and TRBJ1-4; no firm D call. V was cut by 2 bases and J by 5 bases, with 12 bases left in between. This CDR3 has 15 amino acids. Germline CDR1 and CDR2: MNHNS and SASEGT. The CDR3 is CASSESRGWNEKLFF. The CDR3 DNA follows: TGTGCCAGCAGTGAATCCCGAGGGTGGAATGAAAAACTGTTTTTT.

The V and J genes are TRBV2 and TRBJ2-2, with D possibly being TRBD1 (7 bases). The V end was cut by 6 bases, the J end by 5 bases, with 16 bases between. The CDR3 sequence is 15 residues long. The germline V gene encodes CDR1 SNHLY and CDR2 FYNNEI. The CDR3 coding sequence is TGTGCCAGCAGCGTAAGGGCAGGGGGGACCGGGGAGCTGTTTTTT. This sequence encodes CASSVRAGGTGELFF.

The rearrangement links TRBV28 to TRBJ1-4, with D possibly TRBD1 on 6 matching bases. The CDR3 consists of 12 residues. V was cut by 2 bases and J by 14 bases, with 12 bases left in between. Germline V gene sequence: CDR1 MDHEN, CDR2 SYDVKM. As DNA, the CDR3 is TGTGCCAGCAGTTTAGAGGCCAGGGGCCTGTTTTTT. This sequence encodes CASSLEARGLFF.

V gene TRBV30 combines with J gene TRBJ1-1, with 8 bases lining up with TRBD1. V lost 5 bases, J lost 0 bases, and 5 bases stayed unmatched. This CDR3 spans 14 amino acids. Germline V gene sequence: CDR1 GTSNPN, CDR2 SVGIG (reference sequence). The chain's CDR3 is CAWRQGTMNTEAFF. The DNA of the CDR3 is TGTGCCTGGCGACAGGGGACCATGAACACTGAAGCTTTCTTT.